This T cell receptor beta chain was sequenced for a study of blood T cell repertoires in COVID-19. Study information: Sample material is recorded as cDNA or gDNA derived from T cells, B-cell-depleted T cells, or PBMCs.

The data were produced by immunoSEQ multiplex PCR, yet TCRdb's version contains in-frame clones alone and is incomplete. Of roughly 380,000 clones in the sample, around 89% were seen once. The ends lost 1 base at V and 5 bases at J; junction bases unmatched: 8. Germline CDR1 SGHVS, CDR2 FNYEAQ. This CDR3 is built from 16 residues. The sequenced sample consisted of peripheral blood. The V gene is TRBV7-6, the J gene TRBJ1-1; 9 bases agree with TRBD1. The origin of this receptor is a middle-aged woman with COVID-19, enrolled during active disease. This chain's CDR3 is CASSLVSHDRGTEAFF. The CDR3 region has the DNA TGTGCCAGCAGCTTAGTTTCCCACGACAGGGGGACTGAAGCTTTCTTT.